This T cell receptor beta chain emerged from a study of shared clonotypes between healthy human individuals. Study overall: Ranging from 18 to 49 in age, donors were two women and three men. Researchers assigned three CD4 naive, three CD4 memory, two CD8 naive and one CD8 memory plate to each donor.

The naive CD8 fraction comprised CD45RO-negative cells positively selected for CCR7 and excluded terminally differentiated effector memory CD45RA+ cells. A word on this clone: Its target is not known.

CDR3 length equals 16 residues. CDR1 is SGHDT, CDR2 YYEEEE, per germline. Trimming left V 0 bases short and J 5 bases short, with 15 bases between. In the original analysis: ImmunoSEQ output lacked quality scores and full-length reads, limiting matched filtering. Assay used: immunoSEQ multiplex PCR; TCRdb lists only in-frame clones, some missing. The DNA gave D and trimming, while V, J and clone size come from that table. The repertoire holds about 2 million clones, with approximately 95% as singletons. Study-wide findings and caveats: Naive CD4 clonotype sharing across several donors was approximately 5%.

The origin of this receptor is a young man in good health. Material: naive CD8+ T cells sorted from blood. The rearrangement uses TRBV5-6 and TRBJ1-5; D is possibly TRBD1 (6 bases). The CDR3 reads CASSLEGRGVDQPQHF. Here the CDR3 DNA reads TGTGCCAGCAGCTTGGAGGGCAGGGGAGTGGATCAGCCCCAGCATTTT.